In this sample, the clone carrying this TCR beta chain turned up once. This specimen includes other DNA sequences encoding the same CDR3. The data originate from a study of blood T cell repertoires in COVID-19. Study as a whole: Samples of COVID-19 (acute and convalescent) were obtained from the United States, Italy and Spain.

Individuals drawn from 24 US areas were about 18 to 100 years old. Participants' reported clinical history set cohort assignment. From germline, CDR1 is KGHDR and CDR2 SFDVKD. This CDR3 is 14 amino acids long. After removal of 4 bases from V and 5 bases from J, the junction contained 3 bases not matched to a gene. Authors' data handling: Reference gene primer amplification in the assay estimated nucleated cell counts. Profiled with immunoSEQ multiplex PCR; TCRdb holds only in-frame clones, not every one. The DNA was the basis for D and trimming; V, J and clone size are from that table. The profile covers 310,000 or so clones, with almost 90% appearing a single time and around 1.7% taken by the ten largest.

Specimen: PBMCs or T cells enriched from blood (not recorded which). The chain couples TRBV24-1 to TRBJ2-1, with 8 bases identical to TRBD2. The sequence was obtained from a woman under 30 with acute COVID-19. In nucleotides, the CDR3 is TGTGCCACCAGTGAGAGCGGGGGAGACAATGAGCAGTTCTTC. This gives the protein CATSESGGDNEQFF.